The clone carrying this TCR beta chain occurred a few times. As yet, its antigen is unknown. This entry belongs to a study of identical twins. Broader study findings: Findings came from cross-sectional statistics, without long-term follow-up of donors. The models systematically underestimated how much out-of-frame TCR alpha was shared in monozygotic twins. Compared with unrelated sharing, twin-shared out-of-frame alpha sequences had more low-probability sequences.

Template switching introduced a universal primer site, and the cDNA bore unique molecular identifiers. TCRdb re-derived calls from the 5' RACE reads in MiXCR, one entry per CDR3 protein. The sample holds approximately 350,000 distinct CDR3 sequences, around an eighth seen once. CDR1 and CDR2 from the germline V gene are SGHTA and FQGNSA. After removal of 5 bases from V and 1 base from J, the junction contained 10 bases not matched to a gene. The CDR3 spans 17 residues. These data are also associated with another study on yellow fever vaccine responses in identical twins.

This TCR was sampled from a young woman in good health. Sequenced material: CD8+ T cells sorted from blood. The chain couples TRBV7-2 to TRBJ2-3; 9 positions agree with TRBD1. The DNA for the CDR3 is TGTGCCAGCAGCCGCTACAGGGGGCGCTCGGGCACAGATACGCAGTATTTT. This encodes CASSRYRGRSGTDTQYF.